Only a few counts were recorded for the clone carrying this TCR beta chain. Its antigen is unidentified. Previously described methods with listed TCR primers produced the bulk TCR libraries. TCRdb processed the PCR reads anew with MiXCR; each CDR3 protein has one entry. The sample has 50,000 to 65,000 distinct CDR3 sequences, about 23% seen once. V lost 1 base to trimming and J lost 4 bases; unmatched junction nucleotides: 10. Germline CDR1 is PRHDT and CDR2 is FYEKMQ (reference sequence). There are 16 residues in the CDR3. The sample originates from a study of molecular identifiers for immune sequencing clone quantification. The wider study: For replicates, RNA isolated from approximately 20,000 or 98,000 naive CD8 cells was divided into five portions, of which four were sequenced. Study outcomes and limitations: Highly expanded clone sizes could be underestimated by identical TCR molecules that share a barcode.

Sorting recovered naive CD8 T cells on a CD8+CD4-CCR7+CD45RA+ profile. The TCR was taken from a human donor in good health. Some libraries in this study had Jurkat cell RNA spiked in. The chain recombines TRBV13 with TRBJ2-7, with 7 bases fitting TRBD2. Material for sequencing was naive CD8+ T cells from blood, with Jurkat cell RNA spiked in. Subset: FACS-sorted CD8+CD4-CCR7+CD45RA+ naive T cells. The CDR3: CASSLVGGSAGYEQYF. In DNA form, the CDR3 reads TGTGCCAGCAGCTTAGTGGGCGGGAGTGCCGGTTACGAGCAGTACTTC.